The 5 T cell receptor beta chains listed next were all sequenced from one sample in a study of PD-1 blockade in mismatch repair-deficient tumors. TCRdb's copy holds only in-frame clones and misses some; the assay was immunoSEQ multiplex PCR. Of fewer than 60,000 clones in the sample, 70% to 85% were seen once. Sequenced material: PBMCs, taken before pembrolizumab treatment. These receptors were obtained from an adult with mismatch repair-deficient cancer.

In nucleotides, the CDR3 is TGTGCCAGCAGCCCGCAACCTAGCGCCGAGACCCAGTACTTC. Protein product: CASSPQPSAETQYF. The J gene is TRBJ2-5, the V gene TRBV7-3, with TRBD2 as a possible D gene (6 bases). The ends were cut back, 5 bases at V and 5 bases at J, with 15 bases in the middle. The CDR3 spans 14 residues. Germline V CDR1 and CDR2: SGHTA, FQGTGA.

The rearrangement joins TRBV10-2 to TRBJ2-7; D uncertain. The CDR3 contains 15 residues. The germline gives CDR1 WSHSY, CDR2 SAAADI. Trimming left V 3 bases short and J 0 bases short, with 12 bases between. The CDR3: CASSDKARSSYEQYF. The DNA for the CDR3 is TGCGCCAGCAGTGACAAGGCCAGAAGCTCCTACGAGCAGTACTTC.

The gene calls are TRBV27 and TRBJ2-1; 7 nucleotides agree with TRBD2. The CDR3 is made up of 13 amino acids. Germline loops: CDR1 MNHEY, CDR2 SMNVEV (reference sequence). V shed 2 bases, J shed 8 bases, and the junction held 3 bases outside the gene matches. The DNA of the CDR3 is TGTGCCAGCAGTTTACGGGGGAGGGATGAGCAGTTCTTC. This codes for CASSLRGRDEQFF.

This clone was observed a handful of times. The chain uses TRBV27 and TRBJ2-7, with 10 bases aligning to TRBD2. V lost 5 bases to trimming and J lost 4 bases; unmatched junction nucleotides: 14. Germline V gene lookup returns CDR1 MNHEY and CDR2 SMNVEV (reference sequence). This CDR3 has 17 residues. Here the CDR3 DNA reads TGTGCCAGCAGTCGACAAACAAGCGGGAGGGCCTTATACGAGCAGTACTTC. Protein: CASSRQTSGRALYEQYF.

The V and J genes are TRBV19 and TRBJ1-2; D remains ambiguous. CDR1 and CDR2 from the germline V gene are LNHDA and SQIVND (reference sequence). This CDR3 comprises 12 residues. With 6 bases removed from V and 5 bases from J, the gap between germline ends came to 10 bases. CDR3 region: CASSAVRYGYTF. DNA of the CDR3: TGTGCCAGTAGCGCTGTACGGTATGGCTACACCTTC.